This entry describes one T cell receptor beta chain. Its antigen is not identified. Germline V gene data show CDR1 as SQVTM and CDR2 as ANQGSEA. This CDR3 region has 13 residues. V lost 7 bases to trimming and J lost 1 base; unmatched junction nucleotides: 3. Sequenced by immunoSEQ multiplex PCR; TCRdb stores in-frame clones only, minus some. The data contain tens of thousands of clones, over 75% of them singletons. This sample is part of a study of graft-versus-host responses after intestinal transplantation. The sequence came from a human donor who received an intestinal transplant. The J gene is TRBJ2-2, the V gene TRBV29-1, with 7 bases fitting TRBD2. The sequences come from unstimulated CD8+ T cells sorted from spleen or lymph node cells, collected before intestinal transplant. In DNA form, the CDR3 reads TGCAGCGCTAAGCGGGAGAACACCGGGGAGCTGTTTTTT. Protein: CSAKRENTGELFF.